This TCR beta chain was captured in a study of cytomegalovirus exposure and HLA in healthy donors. Across the study: Out of roughly 170 million T cells, an earlier analysis found over 100 million unique TCR beta sequences in total.

Note on this clone: The antigen is not known.

The CDR3 has 13 amino acids. CDR1 and CDR2 from the germline V gene are MNHEY and SVGAGI. Trimming stripped 0 bases from V and 8 bases from J, with 10 bases between. Primers included in the PCR were 60 Vbeta and 13 Jbeta primers. Sequenced by immunoSEQ multiplex PCR; TCRdb stores in-frame clones only, minus some. The sample lists about 100,000 clones, approximately 79% occurring once. Points from the study as a whole: A few chains tied to CMV proved CMV antigen-specific in vitro. A later analysis showed TCR association rates differing by HLA locus, peaking at DRB1 and lowest at HLA-C.

Sequencing was performed on PBMCs. The sequence was obtained from a man between 60 and 75 years old in good health and CMV-seropositive. V is TRBV6-5 and J is TRBJ1-2; TRBD1 is a possible D gene (6 bases). The CDR3 nucleotides are TGTGCCAGCAGTTACTCGAGACAGGCGGGCTACACCTTC. Its protein is CASSYSRQAGYTF.